Listed here are 25 T cell receptor beta chains from one sample, sequenced in a study of blood T cell repertoires in COVID-19. Assay: immunoSEQ multiplex PCR; the TCRdb copy retains only in-frame clones and omits some. Of 95,000 to 100,000 clones listed, roughly 80% were seen once; the top ten hold 9.5% to 12%. Sequenced: peripheral blood. The receptors stem from a woman older than 75 with acute or convalescent COVID-19.

V is TRBV5-1 and J is TRBJ2-3; D possibly corresponds to TRBD2 (6 bases). Between the trimmed V and J ends, which lost 0 bases and 4 bases, there was a span of 15 bases. The germline CDR1 and CDR2 sequences are SGHRS and YFSETQ. The CDR3 extends over 16 amino acids. This CDR3 is CASSLVLVGGPDTQYF. CDR3 sequence (DNA): TGCGCCAGCAGCTTGGTTCTAGTGGGGGGTCCAGATACGCAGTATTTT.

The chain uses TRBV5-1 and TRBJ1-1; TRBD1 might be the D (5 bases). Trimming cost V 8 bases and J 4 bases, with 18 bases left between them. Germline-derived CDR1 and CDR2 are SGHRS and YFSETQ. CDR3 size: 14 residues. The CDR3 sequence: CASREGNVGTEAFF. The DNA of the CDR3 is TGCGCCAGTAGGGAGGGGAATGTGGGCACTGAAGCTTTCTTT. Drawing the rest from reference TRBV5-1 and TRBJ1-1, the complete variable domain is KAGVTQTPRYLIKTRGQQVTLSCSPISGHRSVSWYQQTPGQGLQFLFEYFSETQRNKGNFPGRFSGRQFSNSRSEMNVSTLELGDSALYLCASREGNVGTEAFFGQGTRLTVV.

CDR3 residues: CASSDRANTEAFF. As DNA, the CDR3 is TGTGCCAGCTCAGACAGGGCGAACACTGAAGCTTTCTTT. The chain couples TRBV18 to TRBJ1-1, with 7 bases matching TRBD1. Germline V gene lookup returns CDR1 KGHSH and CDR2 LQKENI. J lost 1 base, V lost 5 bases, and 1 base had no gene match. The CDR3 contains 13 residues.

Details on this clone: The sample carries other DNA sequences with the same CDR3. This chain connects TRBV19 to TRBJ1-5, with 8 bases identical to TRBD1. The V segment lost 5 bases and the J segment 5 bases; nucleotides outside the gene matches: 2. CDR1 is LNHDA and CDR2 is SQIVND in the germline V gene (reference sequence). This CDR3 comprises 13 residues. The DNA of the CDR3 is TGTGCCAGTAGTCTACAGGGGGATCAGCCCCAGCATTTT. This encodes CASSLQGDQPQHF.

V gene TRBV2 combines with J gene TRBJ1-2; 11 bases map to TRBD1. The CDR3 has 17 residues. Trimming took 6 bases from V and 7 from J; bases not matched to a gene: 16. Germline V lookup: CDR1 SNHLY, CDR2 FYNNEI. DNA of the CDR3: TGTGCCAGCAGGAAAATAGTAAGGGACAGGGGGTCCCTTGGCTACACCTTC. Translating it yields CASRKIVRDRGSLGYTF.

In its sample, this clone was seen a few times. The chain employs TRBV28 and TRBJ1-2; no firm D call. The V gene's germline CDR1 is MDHEN and CDR2 SYDVKM. There are 15 residues in the CDR3. V lost 2 bases and J lost 8, with 18 bases in between. CDR3 DNA: TGTGCCAGCAGTTTAGATTCCCTCCAGGTAAACGGCTACACCTTC. Protein sequence: CASSLDSLQVNGYTF.

V is TRBV6-6 and J is TRBJ2-7; 10 nucleotides match TRBD2. The CDR3 is 14 amino acids. With 6 bases clipped from V and 2 bases from J, the junction kept 4 bases outside the gene matches. The germline CDR1 and CDR2 sequences are MNHNY and SVGAGI (reference sequence). The CDR3: CASREGTSAYEQYF. The CDR3 nucleotides are TGTGCCAGCAGGGAGGGGACTAGCGCCTACGAGCAGTACTTC.

V usage is TRBV9 and J usage is TRBJ2-3; D not certain. Looked up from germline, CDR1 is SGDLS and CDR2 is YYNGEE. With 3 bases removed from V and 0 bases from J, the gap between germline ends came to 8 bases. The CDR3 covers 14 residues. CDR3 nucleotide sequence: TGTGCCAGCAGCGCTGCTACTAGCACAGATACGCAGTATTTT. It is translated as CASSAATSTDTQYF. Drawing the rest from reference TRBV9 and TRBJ2-3, the complete variable domain is DSGVTQTPKHLITATGQRVTLRCSPRSGDLSVYWYQQSLDQGLQFLIQYYNGEERAKGNILERFSAQQFPDLHSELNLSSLELGDSALYFCASSAATSTDTQYFGPGTRLTVL.

The J gene is TRBJ2-7, the V gene TRBV4-2, with 9 bases fitting TRBD1. Germline CDR1 is LGHNA and CDR2 is YNFKEQ. This CDR3 contains 16 residues. Trimming removed 0 bases from V and 5 bases from J; junction bases left unmatched: 8. The CDR3 is CASSQDPGQGVHEQYF. CDR3 nucleotides: TGTGCCAGCAGCCAAGATCCGGGACAGGGTGTCCACGAGCAGTACTTC.

This chain links TRBV24-1 with TRBJ1-2; D is possibly TRBD1 (5 bases). With 2 bases removed from V and 3 bases from J, the gap between germline ends came to 6 bases. Germline CDR1 is KGHDR and CDR2 is SFDVKD. The CDR3 sequence is 13 residues long. CDR3 sequence (DNA): TGTGCCACCAGTGATTCGGGGGACTATGGCTACACCTTC. This codes for CATSDSGDYGYTF.

The chain employs TRBV3-1 (or the pseudogene TRBV3-2) and TRBJ1-2; 7 bases agree with TRBD1. With 3 bases clipped from V and 8 bases from J, the junction kept 15 bases outside the gene matches. The CDR3 has 16 amino acids. Germline CDR1 LGHDT, CDR2 YNNKEL (reference sequence). The CDR3 coding sequence is TGTGCCAGCAGCCACTGGGCGGGACAGCATAACGTAGGCTACACCTTC. Translated, it gives CASSHWAGQHNVGYTF.

V and J are TRBV28 and TRBJ2-7; possibly TRBD1 for D (6 bases). Trimming left V 5 bases short and J 6 bases short, with 20 bases between. The CDR3 runs 15 residues. Germline V gene sequence: CDR1 MDHEN, CDR2 SYDVKM. The CDR3, as DNA: TGTGCCAGCAGTCTCCGCCCAGGGGAGCCCTCCGAGCAGTACGTC. This codes for CASSLRPGEPSEQYV.

The chain employs TRBV15 and TRBJ2-3; no clear D. From germline, CDR1 is LNHNV and CDR2 YYDKDF (reference sequence). Deletions cut 1 base from V and 0 bases from J, with 5 bases between. The CDR3 has 14 amino acids. As DNA, the CDR3 is TGTGCCACCAGCAGAGTTGGCAGCACAGATACGCAGTATTTT. Translated, it gives CATSRVGSTDTQYF.

The chain joins TRBV3-1 (or the pseudogene TRBV3-2) to TRBJ1-1; 8 positions match TRBD1. Germline CDR1 LGHDT, CDR2 YNNKEL (reference sequence). V shed 2 bases, J shed 4 bases, and the junction held 3 bases outside the gene matches. The CDR3 consists of 14 residues. The CDR3: CASSQFTGGTEAFF. CDR3 coding DNA: TGTGCCAGCAGCCAATTCACAGGGGGCACTGAAGCTTTCTTT.

This clone was picked up one time. The chain has TRBV5-4 and TRBJ1-6; 9 bases agree with TRBD1. Germline V gene sequence: CDR1 SGHNT, CDR2 YYREEE (reference sequence). This CDR3 is 15 amino acids long. The junction had 8 bases not matched to a gene; V was cut back by 3 bases and J by 10 bases. CDR3 in DNA: TGTGCCAGCAGCTATGGACAGGGGTATACCTCACCCCTCCACTTT. Amino acids: CASSYGQGYTSPLHF.

The rearrangement links TRBV5-1 to TRBJ2-5, with TRBD2 identical over 7 bases. Germline V gene lookup returns CDR1 SGHRS and CDR2 YFSETQ. The CDR3 sequence is 15 residues long. J was trimmed by 5 bases and V by 1 base; bases with no gene match: 8. CDR3 sequence (DNA): TGCGCCAGCAGCTTGTCCGGGGGGTCGAGGGAGACCCAGTACTTC. This gives the protein CASSLSGGSRETQYF.

The rearrangement uses TRBV28 and TRBJ1-6; D possibly corresponds to TRBD1 (6 bases). Germline assignment: CDR1 MDHEN and CDR2 SYDVKM. Trimming took 4 bases from V and 8 from J, leaving 15 bases between them. The CDR3 has 15 amino acids. The CDR3 protein is CASSSSGVSDSPLHF. The CDR3 DNA reads TGTGCCAGCAGTTCATCAGGGGTTTCGGATTCACCCCTCCACTTT.

The chain uses TRBV5-1 and TRBJ1-2, with D possibly matching TRBD1 (5 bases). Trimming cost V 2 bases and J 8 bases, with 13 bases left between them. The CDR3 is 13 amino acids. Looked up from germline, CDR1 is SGHRS and CDR2 is YFSETQ. Here the CDR3 DNA reads TGCGCCAGCAGCTTTGACAGCCTTTACGGCTACACCTTC. It translates to CASSFDSLYGYTF.

This clone was observed a single time. This rearrangement joins TRBV9 to TRBJ1-6; 8 nucleotides match TRBD1. This CDR3 spans 17 amino acids. J lost 9 bases, V lost 4 bases, and 15 bases had no gene match. Germline CDR1 SGDLS, CDR2 YYNGEE. This CDR3 reads CASSIGQGATSTSPLHF. The CDR3 DNA reads TGTGCCAGCAGCATTGGGCAGGGGGCTACCTCTACTTCACCCCTCCACTTT.

The rearrangement uses TRBV2 and TRBJ1-3, with 8 bases fitting TRBD1. The V gene's germline CDR1 is SNHLY and CDR2 FYNNEI. V shed 2 bases, J shed 6 bases, and the junction held 12 bases outside the gene matches. This CDR3 is built from 17 residues. CDR3 in amino acids: CASSEYGRAGGENTIYF. CDR3 in DNA: TGTGCCAGCAGTGAATATGGGCGGGCAGGGGGCGAAAACACCATATATTTT.

This chain links TRBV6-2 or TRBV6-3 with TRBJ2-7; a weak D match, TRBD2 (6 bases). Looked up from germline, CDR1 is MNHEY and CDR2 is SVGEGT. Trimming pared 0 bases from V and 2 bases from J, leaving 11 bases between. The CDR3 has 15 amino acids. CDR3 nucleotide sequence: TGTGCCAGCAGTTACTCGGAGGGGATGACCTACGAGCAGTACTTC. Its translation is CASSYSEGMTYEQYF.

The chain joins TRBV7-3 to TRBJ2-6; weak D call: TRBD2 (6 bases). From germline, CDR1 is SGHTA and CDR2 FQGTGA. Trimming cost V 5 bases and J 7 bases, with 15 bases left between them. The CDR3 extends over 15 amino acids. CDR3: CASSHGGSGANVLTF. CDR3 bases: TGTGCCAGCAGCCATGGGGGGAGTGGAGCCAACGTCCTGACTTTC.

This clone was observed a handful of times. The rearrangement joins TRBV28 to TRBJ1-5, with TRBD1 matching over 7 bases. The CDR3 covers 16 residues. The germline V gene has CDR1 MDHEN and CDR2 SYDVKM. J gave up 7 bases and V 5 bases, and 14 bases lay outside the gene matches. CDR3 residues: CASSPHGQASRQPQHF. The CDR3 nucleotides read TGTGCCAGCAGTCCTCACGGACAGGCCTCAAGACAGCCCCAGCATTTT.

The chain uses TRBV7-6 and TRBJ2-1, with 7 positions matching TRBD2. CDR3 size: 14 residues. Trimming took 6 bases from V and 9 from J; bases not matched to a gene: 11. The germline V gene has CDR1 SGHVS and CDR2 FNYEAQ. In DNA form, the CDR3 reads TGTGCCAGCAGTTCCCGGGGAGGGCTCGGTGAGCAGTTCTTC. Translating it yields CASSSRGGLGEQFF.

The V call is TRBV2, the J call TRBJ2-1; 12 bases line up with TRBD2. V gave up 8 bases and J gave up 6 bases; unmatched junction bases: 8. In germline, CDR1 is SNHLY, CDR2 FYNNEI. CDR3 size: 15 residues. CDR3 protein: CASQVLAGGPNEQFF. The CDR3, as DNA: TGTGCCAGCCAAGTACTAGCGGGGGGACCCAATGAGCAGTTCTTC.